This TCR beta chain emerged from a study of T cells in localized non-small cell lung cancer. Generated by immunoSEQ multiplex PCR, the TCRdb table keeps only in-frame clones and is missing some. The repertoire has more than 950 clones, about 22% of them found once; the top ten carry about 21%. V lost 5 bases and J 0 bases, leaving 12 bases between the germline ends. The CDR3 has 15 residues. The germline V gene has CDR1 SGHNT and CDR2 YENEEA. This clone has a handful of counts. The sequence came from a male donor aged 60 or older with stage I squamous cell lung carcinoma. The sequenced sample was lung tumor tissue, obtained before any cancer treatment. The V and J genes are TRBV11-3 and TRBJ2-3, with D perhaps given as TRBD1 or TRBD2 (5 bases each). CDR3 bases: TGTGCCAGCAGCCACGGGGCAGTGAGCACAGATACGCAGTATTTT. It is translated as CASSHGAVSTDTQYF.